The 16 T cell receptor beta chains presented below share a single source sample, sequenced in a study of T cells in tumors after PD-1 blockade. This table comes from immunoSEQ multiplex PCR, and its TCRdb copy is limited to in-frame clones, with some not included. The table has 30,000 to 35,000 clones, approximately 73% seen once. Source: PBMCs, taken after anti-PD-1 treatment. These TCRs come from a human donor with basal cell carcinoma.

The table lists this clone with a count of one. This chain connects TRBV25-1 to TRBJ2-2, with 10 bases lining up with TRBD1. The V gene's germline CDR1 is MGHDK and CDR2 SYGVNS. J gave up 3 bases and V 5 bases, and 3 bases lay outside the gene matches. The CDR3 totals 15 residues. The CDR3 loop is CASSKGQGYTGELFF. DNA of the CDR3: TGTGCCAGCAGTAAGGGACAGGGGTACACCGGGGAGCTGTTTTTT.

This clone occurred a few times. The rearrangement joins TRBV29-1 to TRBJ1-2, with a tentative D call TRBD1 (5 bases). Germline CDR1 and CDR2: SQVTM and ANQGSEA. The CDR3 has 11 residues. Trimming cost V 3 bases and J 7 bases, with 9 bases left between them. For the CDR3, the DNA is TGCAGCGTTGACGGGGGGTTTGGCTACACCTTC. It codes for CSVDGGFGYTF.

The chain carries TRBV11-3 and TRBJ1-5, with a weak D call TRBD1 (6 bases). The CDR3 consists of 13 residues. The germline V gene encodes CDR1 SGHNT and CDR2 YENEEA. With 5 bases removed from V and 4 bases from J, the gap between germline ends came to 9 bases. In DNA, the CDR3 is TGTGCCAGCAGCCCACAGGGTAATCAGCCCCAGCATTTT. It is translated as CASSPQGNQPQHF.

The CDR3, as DNA: TGTGCCAGCAGTCCCCGGGAGGGCTTAGTAAAAGGCTACACCTTC. It specifies CASSPREGLVKGYTF. The V and J genes are TRBV27 and TRBJ1-2; D is unresolved. This CDR3 contains 15 residues. Between the trimmed V and J ends, which lost 5 bases and 8 bases, there was a span of 21 bases. The V gene's germline CDR1 is MNHEY and CDR2 SMNVEV (reference sequence).

The chain links TRBV27 to TRBJ1-5; 9 bases align to TRBD1. Germline values: CDR1 MNHEY, CDR2 SMNVEV (reference sequence). The V segment lost 0 bases and the J segment 3 bases; nucleotides outside the gene matches: 3. CDR3 size: 16 residues. The CDR3 loop is CASSLSGTGLNQPQHF. DNA of the CDR3: TGTGCCAGCAGTTTATCTGGGACAGGGCTCAATCAGCCCCAGCATTTT.

The chain uses TRBV6-6 and TRBJ2-5, with a possible D match to TRBD2 (5 bases). The germline V gene has CDR1 MNHNY and CDR2 SVGAGI (reference sequence). CDR3 length: 15 amino acids. The ends were cut back, 6 bases at V and 1 base at J, with 15 bases in the middle. The CDR3 DNA reads TGTGCCAGCAGGCCCGCCCTTGAGGGCCAAGAGACCCAGTACTTC. Protein: CASRPALEGQETQYF.

The rearrangement joins TRBV27 to TRBJ2-3; maybe TRBD1 (5 bases). The CDR3 is 16 amino acids. The V end was cut by 1 base, the J end by 2 bases, with 13 bases between. Germline CDR1 reads MNHEY; CDR2 reads SMNVEV (reference sequence). CDR3 amino acids: CASSLWGSANTDTQYF. As DNA, the CDR3 is TGTGCCAGCAGTTTATGGGGCAGCGCCAACACAGATACGCAGTATTTT.

This sequence joins TRBV7-2 and TRBJ2-3; D is unresolved. This CDR3 is built from 14 residues. Per germline, CDR1 SGHTA and CDR2 FQGNSA. V gave up 1 base and J gave up 1 base, with 6 bases separating them. The CDR3 here is CASSLGWGTDTQYF. The CDR3 DNA sequence: TGTGCCAGCAGCTTAGGGTGGGGCACAGATACGCAGTATTTT.

The rearrangement uses TRBV7-9 and TRBJ2-2; 7 nucleotides match TRBD1. The CDR3 contains 17 residues. Unmatched junction bases numbered 9, after V lost 1 base and J lost 4 bases. Germline CDR1 and CDR2: SEHNR and FQNEAQ (reference sequence). CDR3 nucleotide sequence: TGTGCCAGCAGCTTAGATCGAGGGGGCGTCGGCACCGGGGAGCTGTTTTTT. It encodes CASSLDRGGVGTGELFF.

The rearrangement uses TRBV4-1 and TRBJ1-2; 9 bases map to TRBD1. CDR1 and CDR2 (germline): MGHRA, YSYEKL. CDR3 length: 14 residues. Losses at the gene ends were 4 bases for V and 7 bases for J; bases not matched to a gene: 7. Written as DNA, the CDR3 is TGCGCCAGCAGCCGAGCCGGGACAGGGAGTGGCTACACCTTC. Its translation is CASSRAGTGSGYTF.

The chain joins TRBV19 to TRBJ2-3, with TRBD2 matching over 7 bases. CDR3 size: 16 residues. The V segment lost 7 bases and the J segment 4 bases; nucleotides outside the gene matches: 14. CDR1 and CDR2 from the germline V gene are LNHDA and SQIVND (reference sequence). CDR3 region: CASTPQSAGESDTQYF. The CDR3 nucleotides read TGTGCCAGTACCCCCCAGTCGGCGGGAGAGTCAGATACGCAGTATTTT. The variable domain in full, with the rest retrieved from reference TRBV19 and TRBJ2-3, is DGGITQSPKYLFRKEGQNVTLSCEQNLNHDAMYWYRQDPGQGLRLIYYSQIVNDFQKGDIAEGYSVSREKKESFPLTVTSAQKNPTAFYLCASTPQSAGESDTQYFGPGTRLTVL.

This clone has a handful of counts. The chain combines TRBV24-1 with TRBJ1-2; 7 nucleotides line up with TRBD1. The trim removed 2 bases at V and 5 bases at J, leaving 4 bases unmatched. This CDR3 has 14 amino acids. From germline, CDR1 is KGHDR and CDR2 SFDVKD. The CDR3 bases are TGTGCCACCAGTGATTCCGGGACAGAGTATGGCTACACCTTC. Amino acids: CATSDSGTEYGYTF.

This clone turned up a few times. V and J are TRBV7-9 and TRBJ2-7; 9 nucleotides line up with TRBD1. V lost 4 bases to trimming and J lost 2 bases; unmatched junction nucleotides: 9. The CDR3 sequence is 16 residues long. CDR1 is SEHNR and CDR2 is FQNEAQ in the germline V gene (reference sequence). The CDR3 DNA is TGTGCCAGCAGCTCCCCGGGACAGGGTCGGCCCTACGAGCAGTACTTC. It codes for CASSSPGQGRPYEQYF.

The chain recombines TRBV7-6 with TRBJ2-3; 11 nucleotides line up with TRBD2. The V and J ends lost 4 bases and 4 bases, in that order; junction bases with no gene match: 1. Germline CDR1 reads SGHVS; CDR2 reads FNYEAQ. The CDR3 has 14 amino acids. The chain's CDR3 is CASSSGLAADTQYF. CDR3 nucleotides: TGTGCCAGCAGCTCGGGACTAGCGGCAGATACGCAGTATTTT.

CDR3 loop: CASSQVRGGNGYTF. The CDR3 bases are TGTGCCAGCAGCCAAGTTAGGGGGGGAAATGGCTACACCTTC. V is TRBV14 and J is TRBJ1-2; D possibly corresponds to TRBD1 (6 bases). Germline CDR1 reads SGHDN; CDR2 reads FVKESK. This CDR3 has 14 amino acids. V was clipped by 1 base and J by 6 bases, with 12 bases between them.

A few counts support this clone. This sequence joins TRBV6-2 or TRBV6-3 and TRBJ2-5, with TRBD2 matching 15 bases. With 4 bases clipped from V and 2 bases from J, the junction kept 5 bases outside the gene matches. The CDR3 length is 17 residues. The germline gives CDR1 MNHEY, CDR2 SVGEGT. The CDR3, as DNA: TGTGCCAGCAGTTCGGGACTAGCGGGGGGTATTCAAGAGACCCAGTACTTC. Translating gives CASSSGLAGGIQETQYF.